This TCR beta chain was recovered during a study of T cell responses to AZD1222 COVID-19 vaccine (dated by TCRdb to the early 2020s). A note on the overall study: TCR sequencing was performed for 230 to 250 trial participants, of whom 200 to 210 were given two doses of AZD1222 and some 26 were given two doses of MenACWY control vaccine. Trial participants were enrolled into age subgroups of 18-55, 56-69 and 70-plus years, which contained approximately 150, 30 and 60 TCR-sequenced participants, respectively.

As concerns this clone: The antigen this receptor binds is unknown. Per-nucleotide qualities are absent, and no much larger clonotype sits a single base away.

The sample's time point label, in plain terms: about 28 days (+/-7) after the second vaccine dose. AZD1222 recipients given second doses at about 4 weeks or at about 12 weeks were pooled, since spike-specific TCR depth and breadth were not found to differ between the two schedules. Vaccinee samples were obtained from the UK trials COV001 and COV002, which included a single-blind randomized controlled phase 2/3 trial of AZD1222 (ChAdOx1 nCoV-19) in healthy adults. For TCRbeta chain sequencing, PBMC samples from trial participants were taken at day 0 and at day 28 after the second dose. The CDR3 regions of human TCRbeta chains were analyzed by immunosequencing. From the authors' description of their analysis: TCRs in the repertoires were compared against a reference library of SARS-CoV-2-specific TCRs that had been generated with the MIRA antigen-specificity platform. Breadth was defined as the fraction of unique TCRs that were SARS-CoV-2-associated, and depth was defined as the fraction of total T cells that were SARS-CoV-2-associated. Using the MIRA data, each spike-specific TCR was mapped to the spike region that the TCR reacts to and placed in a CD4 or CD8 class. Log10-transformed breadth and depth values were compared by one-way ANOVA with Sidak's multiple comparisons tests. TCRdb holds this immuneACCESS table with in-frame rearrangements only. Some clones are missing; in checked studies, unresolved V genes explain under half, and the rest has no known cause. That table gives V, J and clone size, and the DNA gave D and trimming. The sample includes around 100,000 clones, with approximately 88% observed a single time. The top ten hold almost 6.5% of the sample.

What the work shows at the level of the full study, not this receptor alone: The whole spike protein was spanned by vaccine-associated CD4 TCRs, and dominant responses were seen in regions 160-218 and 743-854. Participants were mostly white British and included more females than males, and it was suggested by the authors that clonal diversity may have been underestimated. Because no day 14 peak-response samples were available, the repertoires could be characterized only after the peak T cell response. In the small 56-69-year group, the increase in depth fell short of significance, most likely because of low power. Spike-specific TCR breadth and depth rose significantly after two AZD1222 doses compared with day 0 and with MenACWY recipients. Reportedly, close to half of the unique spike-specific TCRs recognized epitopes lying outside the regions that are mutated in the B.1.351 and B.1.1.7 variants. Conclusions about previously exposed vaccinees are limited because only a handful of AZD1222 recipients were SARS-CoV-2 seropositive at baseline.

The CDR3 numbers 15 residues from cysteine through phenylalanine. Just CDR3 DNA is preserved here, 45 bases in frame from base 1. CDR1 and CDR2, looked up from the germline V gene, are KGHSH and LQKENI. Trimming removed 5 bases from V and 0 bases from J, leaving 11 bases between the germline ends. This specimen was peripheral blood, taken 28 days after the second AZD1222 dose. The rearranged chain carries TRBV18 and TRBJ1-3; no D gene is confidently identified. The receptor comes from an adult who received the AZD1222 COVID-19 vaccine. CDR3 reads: CASSYYSISGNTIYF. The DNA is TGTGCCAGCTCATATTACAGTATCTCTGGAAACACCATATATTTT.